The source of this T cell receptor beta chain is a study of T cell changes during pregnancy in multiple sclerosis. Germline lookup yields CDR1 SGHAT and CDR2 FQNNGV. This CDR3 has 16 residues. Trimming took 6 bases from V and 6 from J; bases not matched to a gene: 12. Measured with immunoSEQ multiplex PCR; TCRdb has only the in-frame clones, and not every one. The sample holds 40,000 to 50,000 clones, approximately 90% seen once. This clonotype was obtained from a female donor with multiple sclerosis, enrolled in a pregnancy study. V and J are TRBV11-2 and TRBJ2-2; 8 nucleotides align to TRBD1. The specimen comprised CD8+ T cells from peripheral blood mononuclear cells, sampled in the third trimester of pregnancy. The CDR3 DNA sequence: TGTGCCAGCAGTCCTCGGGGACAGGATTTGGCCGGGGAGCTGTTTTTT. This encodes CASSPRGQDLAGELFF. Full variable domain (outside the CDR3, taken from reference TRBV11-2 and TRBJ2-2): EAGVAQSPRYKIIEKRQSVAFWCNPISGHATLYWYQQILGQGPKLLIQFQNNGVVDDSQLPKDRFSAERLKGVDSTLKIQPAKLEDSAVYLCASSPRGQDLAGELFFGEGSRLTVL.